A selection of T cell receptor beta chains follows, all from one sample in a study of radiotherapy plus CTLA-4 blockade in lung cancer. Profiled with immunoSEQ multiplex PCR; TCRdb holds only in-frame clones, not every one. The sample yields some 73,000 clones, about 84% seen once. This specimen consisted of peripheral blood, obtained from a patient treated with radiotherapy plus ipilimumab. The receptors come from a human donor with non-small cell lung cancer who had stable disease on radiotherapy plus ipilimumab. Each CDR3 is given with its conserved first and last residue. A D gene is named only where the DNA matches it firmly. Clone size is given for some rows only: seen once, a few or many times, or a class if the clone is expanded.

clone_size j_call d_call v_call cdr3_nt cdr3_aa
few TRBJ1-5 . TRBV28 TGTGCCAGCAGTTTATTCAGGGAGAGGGGACCCCAGCATTTT CASSLFRERGPQHF
. TRBJ2-2 . TRBV5-8 TGTGCCAGCAGCTTGACACCAACCCACGCGAACACCGGGGAGCTGTTTTTT CASSLTPTHANTGELFF
. TRBJ2-1 TRBD1 TRBV6-5 TGTGCCAGCGGGCCTCAGGGGGCAAAACATAATGAGCAGTTCTTC CASGPQGAKHNEQFF
. TRBJ2-7 TRBD1 TRBV19 TGTGCCAGTAGTAGGAGACGACCGGGACAGGGAGGCTACGAGCAGTACTTC CASSRRRPGQGGYEQYF
. TRBJ2-1 . TRBV10-2 TGCGCCAGCAGTGCCTCGAGCTCCTACAATGAGCAGTTCTTC CASSASSSYNEQFF
. TRBJ2-5 . TRBV2 TGTGCCAGCAGTGAGGTGGGGGCAGTTCAAGAGACCCAGTACTTC CASSEVGAVQETQYF
. TRBJ1-4 TRBD1 TRBV30 TGTGCCTGGAGGGACAGGGAGGACGAAAAACTGTTTTTT CAWRDREDEKLFF
. TRBJ2-1 . TRBV7-3 TGTGCCAGCAGCAAAACAACAACTAGGGCGTTTAGTAATGAGCAGTTCTTC CASSKTTTRAFSNEQFF
. TRBJ2-3 TRBD2 TRBV5-1 TGCGCCAGCAGCTTGGGCGGGGGTCTAGATACGCAGTATTTT CASSLGGGLDTQYF
once TRBJ1-5 . TRBV28 TGTGCCAGCAGGTCTGATGACCGAATCCTACCTTTAAGCAATCAGCCCCAGCATTTT CASRSDDRILPLSNQPQHF
. TRBJ2-1 . TRBV7-2 TGTGCCAGCAGCCGTGCCGACGTAGGGGTCTACAATGAGCAGTTCTTC CASSRADVGVYNEQFF
. TRBJ1-2 TRBD1 TRBV28 TGTGCCAGCAGTTCCTCCGGGACAGGGGGGTTCTATGGCTACACCTTC CASSSSGTGGFYGYTF
. TRBJ1-4 . TRBV4-1 TGCGCCAGCAGCCAAGTCTCGGCAGGCCCTGTGGGTGAAAAACTGTTTTTT CASSQVSAGPVGEKLFF
. TRBJ2-7 TRBD1 TRBV10-1 TGCGCCAGCAGTGACGGGTTCAGGGGGTACGAGCAGTACTTC CASSDGFRGYEQYF